This is a list of T cell receptor beta chains from one sample in a study of beta chain features in type 1 diabetes. Method: immunoSEQ multiplex PCR; TCRdb's copy keeps in-frame clones and lacks some. The data contain 300,000 to 350,000 clones, 9.3% of them singletons. Sequencing was done on a sample of central memory CD4+ T cells from blood. These receptors were collected from a man under 40 with type 1 diabetes. CDR3s include the opening cysteine and the closing phenylalanine or tryptophan. Fields, in order: clone size, V gene, J gene, D gene, CDR3 length, CDR3 protein, CDR3 DNA. The D gene is left open where the match is weak. Clone size, where shown, is once, few, many, or a class for clones that have expanded.

clone_size: few; v_call: TRBV5-5; j_call: TRBJ2-2; d_call: -; cdr3_length: 14; cdr3_aa: CASTLGGNTGELFF; cdr3_nt: TGTGCCAGCACCCTCGGGGGGAACACCGGGGAGCTGTTTTTT
clone_size: -; v_call: TRBV4-3; j_call: TRBJ2-5; d_call: -; cdr3_length: 15; cdr3_aa: CASSQEGGVGETQYF; cdr3_nt: TGCGCCAGCAGCCAAGAAGGGGGAGTTGGAGAGACCCAGTACTTC
clone_size: -; v_call: TRBV7-2; j_call: TRBJ2-7; d_call: TRBD1; cdr3_length: 14; cdr3_aa: CASRAGTGPSEQYF; cdr3_nt: TGTGCCAGCAGGGCCGGGACAGGCCCCTCCGAGCAGTACTTC
clone_size: few; v_call: TRBV29-1; j_call: TRBJ1-6; d_call: TRBD1; cdr3_length: 13; cdr3_aa: CSVRQGADSPLHF; cdr3_nt: TGCAGCGTACGACAGGGGGCTGATTCACCCCTCCACTTT
clone_size: many; v_call: TRBV18; j_call: TRBJ1-5; d_call: -; cdr3_length: 13; cdr3_aa: CASSDGQRQPQHF; cdr3_nt: TGTGCCAGCTCGGACGGCCAGCGGCAGCCCCAGCATTTT
clone_size: -; v_call: TRBV9; j_call: TRBJ2-1; d_call: -; cdr3_length: 13; cdr3_aa: CASSVNRNNEQFF; cdr3_nt: TGTGCCAGCAGCGTAAACAGGAACAATGAGCAGTTCTTC
clone_size: few; v_call: TRBV4-3; j_call: TRBJ2-3; d_call: -; cdr3_length: 15; cdr3_aa: CASSQLGGFTDTQYF; cdr3_nt: TGCGCCAGCAGCCAGCTAGGAGGTTTCACAGATACGCAGTATTTT
clone_size: -; v_call: TRBV6-5; j_call: TRBJ2-7; d_call: -; cdr3_length: 12; cdr3_aa: CASSEGSYEQYF; cdr3_nt: TGTGCCAGCAGCGAGGGCTCCTACGAGCAGTACTTC
clone_size: few; v_call: TRBV7-2; j_call: TRBJ1-5; d_call: TRBD1; cdr3_length: 14; cdr3_aa: CASSQGQGALPQHF; cdr3_nt: TGTGCCAGCAGCCAGGGACAGGGGGCGCTCCCCCAGCATTTT
clone_size: many; v_call: TRBV2; j_call: TRBJ1-1; d_call: TRBD1; cdr3_length: 13; cdr3_aa: CASSPGGQTEAFF; cdr3_nt: TGTGCCAGCAGTCCAGGGGGACAGACTGAAGCTTTCTTT
clone_size: few; v_call: TRBV9; j_call: TRBJ1-6; d_call: -; cdr3_length: 15; cdr3_aa: CASSPSTGEYSPLHF; cdr3_nt: TGTGCCAGCAGCCCATCGACCGGGGAGTATTCACCCCTCCACTTT
clone_size: -; v_call: TRBV14; j_call: TRBJ1-2; d_call: -; cdr3_length: 13; cdr3_aa: CASSQGRHYGYTF; cdr3_nt: TGTGCCAGCAGCCAGGGGCGACACTATGGCTACACCTTC